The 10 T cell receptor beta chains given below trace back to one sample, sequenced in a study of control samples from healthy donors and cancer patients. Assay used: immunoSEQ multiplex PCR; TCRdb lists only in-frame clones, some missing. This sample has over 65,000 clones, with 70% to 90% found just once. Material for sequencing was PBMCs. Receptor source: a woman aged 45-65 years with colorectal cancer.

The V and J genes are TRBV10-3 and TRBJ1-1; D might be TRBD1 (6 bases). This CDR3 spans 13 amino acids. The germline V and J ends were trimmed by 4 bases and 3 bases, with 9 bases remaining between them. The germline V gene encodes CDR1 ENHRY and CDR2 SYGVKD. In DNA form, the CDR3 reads TGTGCCATCAGTGTCAGGGGTGACACTGAAGCTTTCTTT. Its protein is CAISVRGDTEAFF.

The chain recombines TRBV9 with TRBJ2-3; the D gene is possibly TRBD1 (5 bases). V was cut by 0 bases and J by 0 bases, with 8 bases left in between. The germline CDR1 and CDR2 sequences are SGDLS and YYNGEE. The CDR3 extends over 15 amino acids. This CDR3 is CASSVGQSSTDTQYF. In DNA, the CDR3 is TGTGCCAGCAGCGTAGGACAGTCTAGCACAGATACGCAGTATTTT.

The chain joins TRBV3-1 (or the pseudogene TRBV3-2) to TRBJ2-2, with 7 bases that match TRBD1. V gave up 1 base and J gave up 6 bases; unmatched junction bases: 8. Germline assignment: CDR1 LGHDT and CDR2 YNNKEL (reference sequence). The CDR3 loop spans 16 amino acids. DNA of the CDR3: TGTGCCAGCAGCCAAGGTACAGGGGTACGTCCCGGGGAGCTGTTTTTT. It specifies CASSQGTGVRPGELFF.

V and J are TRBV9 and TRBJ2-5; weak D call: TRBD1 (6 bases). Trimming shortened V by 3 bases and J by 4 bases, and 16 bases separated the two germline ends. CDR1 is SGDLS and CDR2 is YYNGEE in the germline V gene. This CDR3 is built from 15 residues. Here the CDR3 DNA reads TGTGCCAGCAGCGGACCACAGGGCTGGGGAGAGACCCAGTACTTC. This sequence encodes CASSGPQGWGETQYF. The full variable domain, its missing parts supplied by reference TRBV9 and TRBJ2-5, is DSGVTQTPKHLITATGQRVTLRCSPRSGDLSVYWYQQSLDQGLQFLIQYYNGEERAKGNILERFSAQQFPDLHSELNLSSLELGDSALYFCASSGPQGWGETQYFGPGTRLLVL.

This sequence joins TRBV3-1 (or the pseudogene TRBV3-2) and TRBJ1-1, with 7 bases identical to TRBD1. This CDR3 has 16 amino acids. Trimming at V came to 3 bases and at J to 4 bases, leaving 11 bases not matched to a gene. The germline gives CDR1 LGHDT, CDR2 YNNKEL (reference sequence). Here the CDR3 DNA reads TGTGCCAGCAGCCACCGCTCGACAGGGTACATCACTGAAGCTTTCTTT. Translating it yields CASSHRSTGYITEAFF.

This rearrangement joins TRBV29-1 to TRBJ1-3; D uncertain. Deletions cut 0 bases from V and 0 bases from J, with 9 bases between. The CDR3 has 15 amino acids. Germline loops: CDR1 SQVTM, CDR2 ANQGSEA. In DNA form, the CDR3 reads TGCAGCGTTGAAGATCGCAGGCACTCTGGAAACACCATATATTTT. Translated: CSVEDRRHSGNTIYF.

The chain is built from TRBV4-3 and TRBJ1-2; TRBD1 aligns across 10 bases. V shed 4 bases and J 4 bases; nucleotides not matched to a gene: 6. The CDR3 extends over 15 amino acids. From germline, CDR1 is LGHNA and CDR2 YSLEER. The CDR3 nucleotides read TGCGCCAGCAGCCGTAGTGGGACAGGGGTCTATGGCTACACCTTC. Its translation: CASSRSGTGVYGYTF.

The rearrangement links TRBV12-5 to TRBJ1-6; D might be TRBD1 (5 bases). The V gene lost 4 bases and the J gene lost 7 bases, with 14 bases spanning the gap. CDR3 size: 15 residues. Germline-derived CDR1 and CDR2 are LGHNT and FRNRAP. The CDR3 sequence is CASGSVGTVNSPLHF. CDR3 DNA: TGTGCTAGTGGTTCCGTAGGGACGGTAAATTCACCCCTCCACTTT.

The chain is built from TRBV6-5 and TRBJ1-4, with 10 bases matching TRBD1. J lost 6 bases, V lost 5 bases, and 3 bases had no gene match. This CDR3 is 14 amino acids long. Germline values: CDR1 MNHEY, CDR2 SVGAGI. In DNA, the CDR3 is TGTGCCAGCAGTCACGGACAGGGGGATGAAAAACTGTTTTTT. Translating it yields CASSHGQGDEKLFF.

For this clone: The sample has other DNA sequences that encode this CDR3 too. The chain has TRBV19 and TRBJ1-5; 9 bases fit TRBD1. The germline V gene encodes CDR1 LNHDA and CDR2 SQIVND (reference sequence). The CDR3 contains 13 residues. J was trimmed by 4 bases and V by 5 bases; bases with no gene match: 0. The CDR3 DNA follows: TGTGCCAGTAGTGGGACAGGGAATCAGCCCCAGCATTTT. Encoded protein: CASSGTGNQPQHF.